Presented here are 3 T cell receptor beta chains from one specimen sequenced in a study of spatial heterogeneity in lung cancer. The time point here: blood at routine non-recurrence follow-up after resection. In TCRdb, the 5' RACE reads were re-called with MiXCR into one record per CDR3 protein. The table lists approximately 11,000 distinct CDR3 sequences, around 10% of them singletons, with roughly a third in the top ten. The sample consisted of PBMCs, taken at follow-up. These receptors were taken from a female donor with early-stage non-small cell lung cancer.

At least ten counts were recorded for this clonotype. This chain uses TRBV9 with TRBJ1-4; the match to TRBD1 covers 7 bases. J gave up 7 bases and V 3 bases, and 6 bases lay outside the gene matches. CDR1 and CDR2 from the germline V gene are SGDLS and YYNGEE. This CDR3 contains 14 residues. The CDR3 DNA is TGTGCCAGCAGCGCCTCCGGGACAGCTGAAAAACTGTTTTTT. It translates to CASSASGTAEKLFF.

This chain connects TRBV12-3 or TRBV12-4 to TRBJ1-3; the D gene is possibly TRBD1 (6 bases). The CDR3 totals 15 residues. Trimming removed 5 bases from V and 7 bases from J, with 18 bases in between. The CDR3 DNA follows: TGTGCCAGCAGTAGACGGTCGGGGCAGGGGAACACCATATATTTT. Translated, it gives CASSRRSGQGNTIYF.

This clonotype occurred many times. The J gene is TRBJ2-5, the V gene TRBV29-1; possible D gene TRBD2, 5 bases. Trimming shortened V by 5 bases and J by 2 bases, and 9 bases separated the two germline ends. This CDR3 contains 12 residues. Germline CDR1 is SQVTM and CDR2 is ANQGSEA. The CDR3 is CSVLSGQETQYF. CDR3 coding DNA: TGCAGCGTTCTGTCGGGACAAGAGACCCAGTACTTC.